This record concerns one T cell receptor beta chain sequence. Its antigen is unknown. Per the germline V gene, CDR1 is MNHNS and CDR2 is SASEGT. The CDR3 consists of 14 residues. V dropped 6 bases and J dropped 6; count of bases not matched to a gene: 10. Using quantitative 5'-RACE with molecular barcodes, the authors made TCR beta libraries. TCRdb passed the 5' RACE reads through MiXCR, listing each CDR3 protein once. The data contain more than 300,000 distinct CDR3 sequences, around 10% of them singletons. This sample was taken from a study of CD8 T cells in ankylosing spondylitis. Regarding the study as a whole: In the blood and synovial fluid of reactive arthritis, some motif variants had been previously reported. Disease-linked clones were reportedly significantly enriched in matched ankylosing spondylitis synovial fluid. The study identified a TCR beta motif of roughly eight highly homologous variants that appeared characteristic of ankylosing spondylitis blood.

This receptor was obtained from a female donor with ankylosing spondylitis or in good health (not recorded which). Sequencing was performed on blood, either unsorted or a sorted T cell fraction (not recorded which). The V and J genes are TRBV6-1 and TRBJ1-2, with 7 bases lining up with TRBD1. Written as DNA, the CDR3 is TGTGCCAGCAGAGGAGGGACAGCGGGAAATGGCTACACCTTC. This codes for CASRGGTAGNGYTF.